This T cell receptor (beta chain) came from a study of Graves' ophthalmopathy and Graves' hyperthyroidism (dated by TCRdb to the late 2010s). With regard to the full study: Peripheral blood was collected before any treatment was given, at the time of initial diagnosis. The study used TCR beta repertoire signatures to distinguish Graves' ophthalmopathy from Graves' hyperthyroidism and to predict progression to ophthalmopathy. In total, approximately 140 blood samples were TCR-sequenced: approximately 40 ophthalmopathy, 80 or so hyperthyroidism and some 17 hyperthyroidism-to-ophthalmopathy patients. A discovery set of 95 to 100 patients (43 ophthalmopathy, about 58 stable hyperthyroidism) was enrolled to explore V-J signatures distinguishing ophthalmopathy from hyperthyroidism. An independent validation cohort comprised fewer than 20 hyperthyroidism patients and over 15 patients who later progressed from hyperthyroidism to ophthalmopathy. In roughly six hyperthyroidism patients, the T-cell repertoire of thyroid tissue was compared with the T-cell repertoire of blood. Following sample collection, hyperthyroidism patients were given methimazole at a starting dose of 30 mg daily, and ophthalmopathy patients were given high-dose intravenous methylprednisolone. The paper's findings and limits, for the study overall: In validation, the model predicted ophthalmopathy progression with 70.59% sensitivity and 72.22% specificity; some 13 predicted patients were CT-confirmed with GO in a median of approximately six months. In cross-validation, the 13-signature model distinguished ophthalmopathy from stable hyperthyroidism with 85% to 90% sensitivity and nearly 82% specificity, and in the test set the corresponding values were approximately 80% and 75%. Sample size was not predetermined statistically, and investigators were not blinded to group allocation. Among expanded thyroid clonotypes with frequency above 0.001, most also showed up in blood, which suggests that blood repertoires may reflect the thyroid immune response.

The CDR3 numbers 13 residues from cysteine through phenylalanine. CDR3 DNA is the only sequence kept; it has 39 bases, read in frame from the first base. According to the germline V gene, CDR1 reads MNHEY and CDR2 reads SVGEGT. Cut back by 5 bases and 6 bases, the V and J ends lie 13 bases apart. Many counts were recorded for this clonotype. No antigen is known for it. There are no base qualities to consult, and no much larger clone falls within one base. For repertoire sequencing, TCR beta CDR3 regions were amplified from RNA transcripts. HTBI primers and the Qiagen OneStep RT-PCR kit were used in a first-round RT-PCR, which was followed by a second-round multiplex PCR, size selection and purification. The libraries underwent paired-end sequencing with 100 bp reads on an Illumina HiSeq2000. Per the original workflow: Reads were processed with SOAPnuke, discarding reads with adapters, uncalled bases, mean Phred below 15, or no exact constant-primer or identifier match. COPE v1.2.5 was used to merge high-quality paired reads. Clonotypes were defined as unique nucleotide sequences and were aligned to IMGT TRB V, D and J references using MiTCR v1.1. Analysis was restricted to V-J combinations with a frequency above 0.0001, which covered 98% to 99.2% of repertoires. For each V-J combination, a TCR clonal expansion and chaos score was defined as F50 clonal expansion divided by the chaos observed in the TCRdist matrix. Welch's t-statistics and random forest were used to reduce the features to about a dozen V-J combinations, which were then used as input to a naive Bayes classifier. The similarity between thyroid and blood repertoires was quantified using the Morisita-Horn index. TCRdb trimmed the raw reads at Q25, called clones with MiXCR and kept productive beta chains. Each entry merges the rows of one CDR3 protein and shows their most common DNA and genes. The V and J calls, along with clone size, are taken from TCRdb and not from the paper's own processing. The sample table holds 300,000 to 400,000 distinct CDR3 sequences, of which 17% were seen once. 9% to 15% of the sample is in the top ten clones.

Patients with ophthalmopathy had moderately to severely active disease, with a Clinical Activity Score of 3 or more, a NOSPECS grade of 4 or more, and a disease duration of less than 3 months. Patients with other autoimmune diseases, uncontrolled infections, pregnancy or lactation were excluded. Diagnosis was based on clinical symptoms, serum thyroxine, TRAb, thyroid ultrasound and orbital computed tomography. PBMCs were isolated from more than 9 ml of fresh peripheral blood by Ficoll-Paque density gradient centrifugation. Total RNA was extracted with Trizol reagent and quality-checked on an Agilent 2100 Bioanalyzer.

The receptor comes from an adult man with Graves' ophthalmopathy. The sequenced material came from peripheral blood. This chain is built from TRBV6-2 or TRBV6-3 and TRBJ1-2; D gene: possibly TRBD1, on 5 matching bases. CDR3 loop: CASSTQGVHGYTF. The DNA reads as follows: TGTGCCAGCAGTACCCAGGGAGTTCATGGCTACACCTTC.